These T cell receptor beta chains were read from a single sample in a study of Ad26.COV2.S vaccination and SARS-CoV-2 variants. Clones were sequenced by immunoSEQ multiplex PCR, and TCRdb holds only the in-frame ones, with some missing. The sample has about 410,000 clones, 75% to 90% seen once. The sample was peripheral blood, taken in a trial of Ad26.COV2.S vaccine versus placebo. These receptor sequences come from a person aged 18-65 years who received the Ad26.COV2.S COVID-19 vaccine or a placebo. Both conserved end residues are part of each CDR3. D genes are given only for firm matches. Part of the rows lack a size; the others show once, few, many or a class for expanded clones.

abundance,d_gene,j_gene,v_gene,CDR3aa,CDR3nt
.,.,TRBJ2-1,TRBV3-1/TRBV3-2,CASSQDRSEEQFF,TGTGCCAGCAGCCAAGATCGAAGCGAAGAGCAGTTCTTC
.,.,TRBJ2-5,TRBV7-2,CASSLRGASETQYF,TGTGCCAGCAGCTTGAGAGGGGCTTCGGAGACCCAGTACTTC
.,.,TRBJ1-2,TRBV2,CASKVETANYGYTF,TGTGCCAGCAAAGTTGAGACGGCTAACTATGGCTACACCTTC
.,TRBD1,TRBJ2-4,TRBV2,CASGRDREAKNIQYF,TGTGCCAGCGGGAGGGACAGGGAGGCCAAAAACATTCAGTACTTC
.,.,TRBJ2-2,TRBV11-2,CASSSLSQGGNGELFF,TGTGCCAGCAGCTCCCTTTCACAGGGCGGGAACGGGGAGCTGTTTTTT
.,TRBD1,TRBJ1-3,TRBV29-1,CSVAGGDNGNTIYF,TGCAGCGTTGCAGGGGGGGATAATGGAAACACCATATATTTT
.,.,TRBJ1-2,TRBV7-8,CASSLGPGLYGYTF,TGTGCCAGCAGCTTAGGTCCAGGACTCTATGGCTACACCTTC
.,TRBD2,TRBJ2-5,TRBV10-3,CAISETSGGKTETQYF,TGTGCCATCAGTGAAACTAGCGGGGGAAAAACGGAGACCCAGTACTTC
.,.,TRBJ1-5,TRBV6-2/TRBV6-3,CASSYSSGYENQPQHF,TGTGCCAGCAGTTACTCCTCCGGTTATGAGAATCAGCCCCAGCATTTT
.,.,TRBJ2-3,TRBV12-3/TRBV12-4,CASSQTDTQYF,TGTGCCAGCAGTCAAACAGATACGCAGTATTTT
.,.,TRBJ2-4,TRBV27,CASSFRRSGGYPLGIQYF,TGTGCCAGCAGTTTTCGGAGGAGTGGGGGCTACCCCCTGGGCATTCAGTACTTC
.,.,TRBJ2-2,TRBV3-1/TRBV3-2,CASSQTGELFF,TGTGCCAGCAGCCAGACCGGGGAGCTGTTTTTT
.,TRBD1,TRBJ1-2,TRBV4-1,CASSQVQGMMRGYTF,TGCGCCAGCAGCCAAGTACAGGGGATGATGAGGGGCTACACCTTC
.,.,TRBJ2-1,TRBV7-6,CASSLAKQGGYNEQFF,TGTGCCAGCAGCTTAGCGAAGCAGGGAGGTTACAATGAGCAGTTCTTC
.,TRBD2,TRBJ2-7,TRBV10-3,CAISDREVSAEQYF,TGTGCCATCAGCGACCGGGAGGTGAGTGCCGAGCAGTACTTC
.,TRBD1,TRBJ1-1,TRBV5-5,CASSRTGGWTELQTEAFF,TGTGCCAGCAGCAGGACAGGGGGATGGACCGAGCTACAAACTGAAGCTTTCTTT
.,TRBD2,TRBJ2-1,TRBV7-6,CASSPGTDSWGGYNEQFF,TGTGCCAGCAGCCCCGGGACGGATTCTTGGGGGGGTTACAATGAGCAGTTCTTC
.,.,TRBJ2-1,TRBV5-6,CASRGVGLRYNEQFF,TGTGCCAGCAGAGGAGTGGGGTTGAGGTACAATGAGCAGTTCTTC
.,TRBD2,TRBJ2-3,TRBV11-2,CASSLERLAGTDTQYF,TGTGCCAGCAGCTTAGAGAGACTAGCGGGGACAGATACGCAGTATTTT
.,.,TRBJ1-5,TRBV7-2,CASSPEGNQPQHF,TGTGCCAGCAGCCCGGAGGGCAATCAGCCCCAGCATTTT
.,TRBD1,TRBJ1-2,TRBV19,CASSITSGGQGSGYTF,TGTGCCAGTAGTATCACTTCCGGGGGACAGGGTTCCGGCTACACCTTC
.,.,TRBJ2-5,TRBV12-3/TRBV12-4,CASSLGRTQYF,TGTGCCAGCAGTTTAGGCCGGACCCAGTACTTC
.,.,TRBJ1-1,TRBV6-5,CASSYSTGTTEAFF,TGTGCCAGCAGTTACTCGACGGGGACCACTGAAGCTTTCTTT
.,.,TRBJ2-1,TRBV10-2,CASSLGASYNEQFF,TGCGCCAGCAGTTTAGGGGCCTCCTACAATGAGCAGTTCTTC
.,.,TRBJ2-3,TRBV9,CASSVGGTGYTDTQYF,TGTGCCAGCAGCGTAGGGGGGACGGGCTACACAGATACGCAGTATTTT
.,.,TRBJ1-1,TRBV29-1,CSVEAFMGGSPTFF,TGCAGCGTTGAAGCTTTTATGGGAGGCAGCCCTACTTTCTTT
.,.,TRBJ2-3,TRBV6-1,CASSEALERGDTQYF,TGTGCCAGCAGTGAAGCGCTCGAGAGGGGAGATACGCAGTATTTT
.,TRBD2,TRBJ2-3,TRBV27,CASSLRTSGRTDTQYF,TGTGCCAGCAGCCTTCGGACTAGCGGCCGCACAGATACGCAGTATTTT
.,.,TRBJ2-7,TRBV13,CASSSRDKSYEQYF,TGTGCCAGCAGCTCCAGGGACAAAAGCTACGAGCAGTACTTC
.,.,TRBJ1-5,TRBV2,CASSAIEPNQPQHF,TGTGCCAGCAGCGCTATAGAACCAAATCAGCCCCAGCATTTT
.,.,TRBJ2-2,TRBV18,CASSPGQMNTGELFF,TGTGCCAGCTCACCTGGACAAATGAACACCGGGGAGCTGTTTTTT
.,TRBD1,TRBJ2-2,TRBV12-3/TRBV12-4,CASSHRGIGELFF,TGTGCCAGCAGTCACAGGGGGATCGGGGAGCTGTTTTTT
.,.,TRBJ2-5,TRBV29-1,CSVELWARETQYF,TGCAGCGTTGAACTCTGGGCGCGAGAGACCCAGTACTTC
.,.,TRBJ2-7,TRBV14,CASSPLSLGVGEQYF,TGTGCCAGCAGCCCACTCAGTCTAGGTGTAGGCGAGCAGTACTTC
.,.,TRBJ1-4,TRBV23-1,CASSQMGRGNEKLFF,TGCGCCAGCAGTCAAATGGGCAGGGGAAATGAAAAACTGTTTTTT
.,.,TRBJ2-3,TRBV7-6,CASSLGPTDTQYF,TGTGCCAGCAGCTTGGGGCCCACAGATACGCAGTATTTT
.,.,TRBJ2-3,TRBV11-3,CASSLNGADTQYF,TGTGCCAGCAGCTTAAACGGCGCAGATACGCAGTATTTT
.,TRBD1,TRBJ2-7,TRBV10-3,CAIKGQGGDYEQYF,TGTGCCATCAAAGGACAGGGGGGCGACTACGAGCAGTACTTC
.,.,TRBJ2-1,TRBV7-7,CASSLGPAGSVGYEQFF,TGTGCTAGCAGCTTAGGACCCGCAGGGTCGGTTGGCTATGAGCAGTTCTTC
.,.,TRBJ1-2,TRBV9,CASSGVRPNKYGYTF,TGTGCCAGCAGCGGGGTGAGGCCAAATAAGTATGGCTACACCTTC
.,.,TRBJ1-5,TRBV5-6,CASSLAGDQPQHF,TGTGCCAGCAGCTTGGCGGGGGATCAGCCCCAGCATTTT
.,TRBD1,TRBJ1-6,TRBV5-1,CASRDTGVNSPLHF,TGCGCCAGCAGGGACACAGGGGTTAATTCACCCCTCCACTTT
.,.,TRBJ1-1,TRBV6-5,CASSYGGVSEAFF,TGTGCCAGCAGTTACGGGGGGGTCTCTGAAGCTTTCTTT
few,.,TRBJ1-5,TRBV7-8,CASSPHQGPSQPQHF,TGTGCCAGCAGCCCACACCAGGGTCCTAGTCAGCCCCAGCATTTT
.,.,TRBJ1-2,TRBV5-1,CASSFDDVDGLGNYGYTF,TGCGCCAGCAGCTTCGACGATGTTGATGGGCTCGGGAACTATGGCTACACCTTC
.,.,TRBJ1-3,TRBV5-1,CASSLDEGGTGNTIYF,TGCGCCAGCAGCTTGGACGAGGGAGGAACTGGAAACACCATATATTTT
.,.,TRBJ1-1,TRBV7-9,CASSLEVAGSTEAFF,TGTGCCAGCAGCTTAGAAGTGGCAGGGAGCACTGAAGCTTTCTTT
once,TRBD1,TRBJ1-2,TRBV5-1,CASSPWAGQRNYGYTF,TGCGCCAGCAGCCCTTGGGCGGGACAGCGTAACTATGGCTACACCTTC